This TCR beta chain was captured in a study of blood T cell repertoires in COVID-19. As originally analysed: Estimation of nucleated cell counts relied on the amplification of reference gene primers. Sequencing used immunoSEQ multiplex PCR; TCRdb keeps in-frame clones, though not all of them. V and J calls and clone size come straight from that table; D and trimming were deduced from the DNA. Of fewer than 400,000 clones in the sample, more than 85% were seen once. V was cut by 0 bases and J by 0 bases, with 5 bases left in between. The CDR3 sequence is 14 residues long. Germline V gene data show CDR1 as SGHAT and CDR2 as FQNNGV. This clone was observed once. Symptom resolution, clearance, or two negative PCRs marked donors in Cohort 3 as recovered.

The rearrangement joins TRBV11-2 to TRBJ2-5; D ambiguous. Sequences were obtained from PBMCs or T cells enriched from blood (not recorded which). This sequence was found in a woman aged 25 to 39 who had recovered from COVID-19. The CDR3 DNA sequence: TGTGCCAGCAGCTTAGAGGCAGACCAAGAGACCCAGTACTTC. Translated, it gives CASSLEADQETQYF.